The sequence of this T cell receptor beta chain was determined in a study of shared clonotypes between healthy human individuals. This CDR3 region has 17 residues. Germline V gives CDR1 SGHRS, CDR2 YFSETQ. V was pared by 2 bases and J by 0 bases, with 17 bases between. A deep-level run was used for the assay. Sequenced by immunoSEQ multiplex PCR; TCRdb stores in-frame clones only, minus some. The table has a few million clones, roughly 93% seen once; the top ten hold 0.3% to 0.4%. The sequencing sample was made of naive CD4+ T cells from PBMCs. Subset: CD45RA+ positively selected. This clonotype was sampled from a young man in good health. Some clones in this sample may be carry-over from other donors' samples. The chain combines TRBV5-1 with TRBJ1-1; the D gene is possibly TRBD1 (5 bases). The CDR3 DNA follows: TGCGCCAGCAGCTTTGGAGGAATCCGAGGGGTGAACACTGAAGCTTTCTTT. It translates to CASSFGGIRGVNTEAFF.